The 5 T cell receptor beta chains below all came from one sample that was sequenced in a study of T cell repertoires in cytomegalovirus infection. Antigens of these TCRs are unknown. TCRdb re-called the reads with MiXCR, one entry per CDR3 protein. Of some 900,000 distinct CDR3 sequences listed, approximately 30% were seen once; the top ten hold approximately 13%. This specimen consisted of cultured CD8+ T cells from PBMCs, obtained from culture after CMV antigen stimulation. Receptors originate from a human donor in good health (CMV status not recorded). Some clones in this sample may be carry-over from other donors' samples.

A note on this clonotype: This may be a read error, as it is one base from a much larger clone. The genes are TRBV10-3 and TRBJ2-7, with D possibly matching TRBD1 (6 bases). The CDR3 runs 11 residues. Germline CDR1 ENHRY, CDR2 SYGVKD. The CDR3 nucleotides are TGTGCCATCGGTGGGGGCCACGAGCTGTACTTC. This encodes CAIGGGHELYF.

The V call is TRBV7-2, the J call TRBJ2-1; no clear D. V was pared by 1 base and J by 4 bases, with 11 bases between. Germline V gene data show CDR1 as SGHTA and CDR2 as FQGNSA. This CDR3 comprises 15 residues. The CDR3 reads CASSLGGTIYNEQFF. CDR3 DNA sequence: TGTGCCAGCAGCTTAGGGGGAACCATATACAATGAGCAGTTCTTC.

In the case of this clonotype: A read error may account for a junction end that differs from germline. The gene calls are TRBV2 and TRBJ2-1, with D perhaps TRBD2 (6 bases). The CDR3 has 15 amino acids. Germline CDR1 is SNHLY and CDR2 is FYNNEI. The CDR3 nucleotides read TGTACCAGCAGTGAAGTTCAGACTAGAACCCCTGAGCAGTTCTTC. Translation: CTSSEVQTRTPEQFF.

This rearrangement joins TRBV6-6 to TRBJ2-1; D perhaps matches TRBD2 (6 bases). The CDR3 runs 14 residues. Germline V gives CDR1 MNHNY, CDR2 SVGAGI (reference sequence). V gave up 0 bases and J gave up 6 bases, with 9 bases separating them. The CDR3 coding sequence is TGTGCCAGCAGTTACTCGGGACTCCCCAATGAGCAGTTCTTC. As protein: CASSYSGLPNEQFF.

The V and J genes are TRBV2 and TRBJ2-4; 8 bases map to TRBD2. V dropped 3 bases and J dropped 7; count of bases not matched to a gene: 2. The length of the CDR3 is 13 residues. Germline loops: CDR1 SNHLY, CDR2 FYNNEI. The CDR3 is CASSDPGGNIQYF. CDR3 in DNA: TGTGCCAGCAGTGATCCGGGGGGGAACATTCAGTACTTC.